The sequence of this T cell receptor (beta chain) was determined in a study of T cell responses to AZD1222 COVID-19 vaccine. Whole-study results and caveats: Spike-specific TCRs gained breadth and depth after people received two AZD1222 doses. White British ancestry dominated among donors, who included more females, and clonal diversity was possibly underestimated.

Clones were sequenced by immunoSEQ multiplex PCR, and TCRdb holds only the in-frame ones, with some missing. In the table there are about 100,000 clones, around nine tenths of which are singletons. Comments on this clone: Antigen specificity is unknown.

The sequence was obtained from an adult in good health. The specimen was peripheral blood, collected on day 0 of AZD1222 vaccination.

CDR3 loop: CATSRTGEPNQPQHF. CDR3 sequence (DNA): TGTGCCACCAGCAGAACAGGGGAACCCAATCAGCCCCAGCATTTT. The V gene is TRBV15, the J gene TRBJ1-5; TRBD1 agrees at 7 bases. CDR3 length: 15 amino acids. Germline values: CDR1 LNHNV, CDR2 YYDKDF (reference sequence). The trim removed 2 bases at V and 3 bases at J, leaving 4 bases unmatched.